This T cell receptor beta chain is drawn from a study of shared T cell receptors in the human thymus. Clones were sequenced by immunoSEQ multiplex PCR, and TCRdb holds only the in-frame ones, with some missing. The data hold 500,000 to 750,000 clones, with approximately 87% observed a single time. The same sample was also studied in work on human thymus T cells. That work adds: Resections removed during corrective heart surgery provided the thymus tissue used. Repertoires from thymus and blood appeared to show biased V and J gene usage.

Sample: thymocytes. This TCR was sampled from a boy under three years old with a congenital heart defect.

As DNA, the CDR3 is TGTGCCACCAGCAGAACTAGCGGGAGGGCTCTAAGCACACACAAGTCACAAGAGACCCAGTACTTC. Translating it yields CATSRTSGRALSTHKSQETQYF. The chain uses TRBV15 and TRBJ2-5; 13 bases fit TRBD2. Looked up from germline, CDR1 is LNHNV and CDR2 is YYDKDF (reference sequence). The length of the CDR3 is 22 residues. Unmatched junction bases numbered 20, after V lost 2 bases and J lost 2 bases.